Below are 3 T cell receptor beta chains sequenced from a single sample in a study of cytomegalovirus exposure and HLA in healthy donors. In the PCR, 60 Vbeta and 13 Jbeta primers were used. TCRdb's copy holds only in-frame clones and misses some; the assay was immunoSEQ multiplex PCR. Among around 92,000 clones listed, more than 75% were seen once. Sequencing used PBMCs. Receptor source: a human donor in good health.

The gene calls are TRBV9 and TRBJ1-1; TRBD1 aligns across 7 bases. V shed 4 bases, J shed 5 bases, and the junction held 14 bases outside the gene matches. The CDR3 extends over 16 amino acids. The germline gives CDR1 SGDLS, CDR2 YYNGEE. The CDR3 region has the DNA TGTGCCAGCAGCCCAATAATACGACAGGGAGAAACTGAAGCTTTCTTT. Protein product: CASSPIIRQGETEAFF.

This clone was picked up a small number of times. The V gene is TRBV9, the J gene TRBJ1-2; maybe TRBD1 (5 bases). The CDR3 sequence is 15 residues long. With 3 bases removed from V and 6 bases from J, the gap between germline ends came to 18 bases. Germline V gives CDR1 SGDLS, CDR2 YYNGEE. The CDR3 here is CASSDRAGPLDGYTF. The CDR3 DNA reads TGTGCCAGCAGCGACAGAGCGGGACCTCTTGATGGCTACACCTTC. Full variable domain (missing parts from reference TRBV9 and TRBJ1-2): DSGVTQTPKHLITATGQRVTLRCSPRSGDLSVYWYQQSLDQGLQFLIQYYNGEERAKGNILERFSAQQFPDLHSELNLSSLELGDSALYFCASSDRAGPLDGYTFGSGTRLTVV.

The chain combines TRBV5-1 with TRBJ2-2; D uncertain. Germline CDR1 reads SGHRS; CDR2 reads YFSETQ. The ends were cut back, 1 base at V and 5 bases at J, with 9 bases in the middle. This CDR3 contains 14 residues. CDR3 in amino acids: CASSLSPGTGELFF. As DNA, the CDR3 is TGCGCCAGCAGCTTGTCTCCGGGTACCGGGGAGCTGTTTTTT.